This TCR beta chain appears in the sequencing data of a study of blood T cells in healthy people across ages. Study conclusions and caveats: Underestimates were what the diversity estimates from one million T cells were considered to be.

Germline loops: CDR1 SEHNR, CDR2 FQNEAQ (reference sequence). This CDR3 region has 13 residues. Deletions cut 6 bases from V and 5 bases from J, with 13 bases between. With a J-beta primer mix and a sample-barcoded 5' primer, a second PCR ran 7 to 11 cycles. From the 5' RACE reads, TCRdb called clonotypes with MiXCR, one entry per CDR3 protein. The sample includes about 1,000,000 distinct CDR3 sequences, around 45% of them seen just once. A few counts support this clonotype. Its antigen remains unknown. The chain carries TRBV7-9 and TRBJ2-5, with D tentatively TRBD1 or TRBD2 (6 bases each). This sequence was found in a woman aged 55-69 years in good health. The specimen was blood. The CDR3, as DNA: TGTGCCAGCAGACAGGGAGGAGGGGAGACCCAGTACTTC. This translates into CASRQGGGETQYF.